This passage covers 30 T cell receptor beta chains from one sample sequenced in a study of T cell repertoires in cytomegalovirus infection. Each CDR3 protein gets one entry after TCRdb re-called the reads with MiXCR. The sample shows fewer than 550,000 distinct CDR3 sequences, around 27% of them seen only once. Sequenced input: PBMCs. The receptors stem from a human donor in good health (CMV status not recorded). Some clones in this sample may be carry-over from other donors' samples.

Many counts were recorded for this clonotype. V and J are TRBV7-2 and TRBJ1-5; D unresolved. The CDR3 totals 17 residues. The V gene's germline CDR1 is SGHTA and CDR2 FQGNSA. V lost 1 base to trimming and J lost 7 bases, with 20 bases between them. Written as DNA, the CDR3 is TGTGCCAGCAGCTTAGATACGGGGTTAAAACCCCGGCAGCCCCAGCATTTT. It translates to CASSLDTGLKPRQPQHF.

The rearrangement links TRBV7-9 to TRBJ2-7; perhaps TRBD2 as D (6 bases). Germline V gene lookup returns CDR1 SEHNR and CDR2 FQNEAQ (reference sequence). The CDR3 extends over 15 amino acids. The V and J ends lost 1 base and 7 bases respectively, with 17 bases between them. This chain's CDR3 is CASSLGPAGFREQYV. CDR3 nucleotides: TGTGCCAGCAGCTTAGGTCCGGCGGGATTTCGGGAGCAGTACGTC.

This clonotype has more than one count but fewer than ten. The V gene is TRBV11-2, the J gene TRBJ1-1, with D unclear. Germline V gene lookup returns CDR1 SGHAT and CDR2 FQNNGV. V shed 3 bases and J shed 3 bases, with 11 bases lying between them. The length of the CDR3 is 14 residues. CDR3 loop: CASSLVDYHTEAFF. The CDR3 region has the DNA TGTGCCAGCAGCTTGGTCGACTATCACACTGAAGCTTTCTTT.

This clonotype was counted at least ten times. The CDR3 reads CASSLDSRVYNEQFF. CDR3 bases: TGTGCCAGCAGCTTAGACAGTCGGGTATACAATGAGCAGTTCTTC. This chain joins TRBV7-2 and TRBJ2-1; D gene unclear. Germline-derived CDR1 and CDR2 are SGHTA and FQGNSA. V lost 1 base and J lost 4, with 11 bases in between. This CDR3 is 15 amino acids long.

There are a few counts of this clonotype. In DNA, the CDR3 is TGTGCCAGCAGTCCAGGGGGTAGCGGGCCCTTTTACAATGAGCAGTTCTTC. Translated: CASSPGGSGPFYNEQFF. The rearrangement uses TRBV28 and TRBJ2-1; D assignment may be TRBD1 or TRBD2 (7 bases each). The V gene lost 5 bases and the J gene lost 4 bases, with 21 bases spanning the gap. The CDR3 is 17 amino acids. CDR1 and CDR2 (germline): MDHEN, SYDVKM.

The rearrangement joins TRBV10-3 to TRBJ2-5; 14 nucleotides agree with TRBD2. Germline V gene data show CDR1 as ENHRY and CDR2 as SYGVKD. Trimming removed 6 bases from V and 4 bases from J; junction bases left unmatched: 13. This CDR3 comprises 18 residues. The CDR3 loop reads CAISPGLAGGSVGETQYF. The CDR3, as DNA: TGTGCCATCAGCCCCGGACTAGCGGGAGGATCCGTTGGAGAGACCCAGTACTTC.

This clonotype appeared many times. The rearrangement joins TRBV7-6 to TRBJ2-5; 7 nucleotides agree with TRBD1. This CDR3 region has 16 residues. Germline V gives CDR1 SGHVS, CDR2 FNYEAQ. After removal of 0 bases from V and 3 bases from J, the junction contained 7 bases not matched to a gene. In nucleotides, the CDR3 is TGTGCCAGCAGCTTAGCACCGGACAGGACGAAAGAGACCCAGTACTTC. It is translated as CASSLAPDRTKETQYF.

This clonotype was recorded many times. The chain carries TRBV7-8 and TRBJ1-5, with TRBD1 identical over 10 bases. The ends lost 2 bases at V and 9 bases at J; junction bases unmatched: 7. Germline CDR1 reads SGHVS; CDR2 reads FQNEAQ. This CDR3 comprises 15 residues. In nucleotides, the CDR3 is TGTGCCAGCAGCTTAAGGACAGGGGGGAACTGGCCCCAGCATTTT. Amino acids: CASSLRTGGNWPQHF.

With regard to this clonotype: This may be a read error, as it is one base from a much larger clone. This chain links TRBV7-9 with TRBJ2-1; D perhaps matches TRBD1 (6 bases). Germline CDR1 and CDR2: SEHNR and FQNEAQ (reference sequence). The CDR3 is made up of 13 amino acids. The CDR3 spells CASSSDSYNERFF. The DNA for the CDR3 is TGTGCCAGCAGCTCGGACAGCTACAATGAGCGGTTCTTC.

This clonotype was seen only a few times. V usage is TRBV7-2 and J usage is TRBJ2-5, with a tentative D call TRBD1 (5 bases). Germline-derived CDR1 and CDR2 are SGHTA and FQGNSA. V was trimmed by 7 bases and J by 2 bases, leaving 14 bases between them. This CDR3 has 14 residues. DNA for the CDR3: TGTGCCAGCACCCCCGACAGAGATCAAGAGACCCAGTACTTC. It translates to CASTPDRDQETQYF. Full variable domain (rest looked up from reference TRBV7-2 and TRBJ2-5): GAGVSQSPSNKVTEKGKDVELRCDPISGHTALYWYRQSLGQGLEFLIYFQGNSAPDKSGLPSDRFSAERTGGSVSTLTIQRTQQEDSAVYLCASTPDRDQETQYFGPGTRLLVL.

In this sample, this clonotype turned up a few times. The V and J genes are TRBV6-1 and TRBJ1-1; 7 bases align to TRBD1. The CDR3 has 15 amino acids. V lost 5 bases to trimming and J lost 5 bases; unmatched junction nucleotides: 11. Germline values: CDR1 MNHNS, CDR2 SASEGT. The CDR3 sequence is CASSNLTGWGTEAFF. The CDR3 DNA reads TGTGCCAGCAGTAACCTGACAGGGTGGGGGACTGAAGCTTTCTTT.

About this clonotype: This may be a read error: a much more frequent sequence differs by one nucleotide. J is TRBJ1-2 and V is TRBV12-3 or TRBV12-4; D perhaps matches TRBD1 (6 bases). The CDR3 runs to 15 residues. The CDR3: CTSSGATGRAHGYTF. As DNA, the CDR3 is TGTACCAGCAGCGGAGCGACAGGACGGGCGCATGGCTACACCTTC.

This clonotype showed up many times. The chain carries TRBV7-8 and TRBJ2-2; 11 nucleotides match TRBD2. Germline values: CDR1 SGHVS, CDR2 FQNEAQ. Trimming removed 5 bases from V and 2 bases from J; junction bases left unmatched: 4. This CDR3 contains 16 residues. The chain's CDR3 is CASSRGLAVNTGELFF. CDR3 in DNA: TGTGCCAGCAGCCGGGGACTAGCGGTAAACACCGGGGAGCTGTTTTTT.

The chain uses TRBV6-6 and TRBJ1-5; the D is unclear. This CDR3 has 14 amino acids. Germline CDR1 and CDR2: MNHNY and SVGAGI (reference sequence). V dropped 2 bases and J dropped 3 bases, with 8 bases sitting between them. CDR3 in amino acids: CASSYSDNNQPQHF. As DNA, the CDR3 is TGTGCCAGCAGTTACAGTGACAACAATCAGCCCCAGCATTTT.

This clonotype showed up just a few times. This chain links TRBV7-6 with TRBJ1-6; TRBD1 is a possible D gene (6 bases). V was clipped by 5 bases and J by 11 bases, with 19 bases between them. Germline V gene sequence: CDR1 SGHVS, CDR2 FNYEAQ. The CDR3 totals 15 residues. DNA for the CDR3: TGTGCCAGCAGCGAAGGTGCAGGGGCAATAACACCCCTCCACTTT. Amino acids: CASSEGAGAITPLHF.

This rearrangement joins TRBV12-3 or TRBV12-4 to TRBJ1-5; the match to TRBD1 covers 7 bases. Losses at the gene ends were 6 bases for V and 16 bases for J; bases not matched to a gene: 12. This CDR3 is 12 amino acids long. This chain's CDR3 is CASSPDRALFHF. CDR3 nucleotide sequence: TGTGCCAGCAGCCCTGACAGGGCCCTATTTCATTTT.

The V and J genes are TRBV24-1 and TRBJ1-2, with D tentatively TRBD1 (6 bases). The V gene's germline CDR1 is KGHDR and CDR2 SFDVKD. Trimming stripped 4 bases from V and 3 bases from J, with 11 bases between. The length of the CDR3 is 14 residues. The DNA of the CDR3 is TGTGCCACCAGTGACCCCAGGACAGACTATGGCTACACCTTC. This encodes CATSDPRTDYGYTF.

This clonotype turned up a few times. The chain uses TRBV20-1 and TRBJ2-5; tentatively, D is TRBD1 or TRBD2 (5 bases each). CDR1 DFQATT and CDR2 SNEGSKA come from the germline V gene (reference sequence). The CDR3 loop spans 13 amino acids. Trimming took 5 bases from V and 6 from J, leaving 16 bases between them. The CDR3 sequence is CSAPRGDGQTQYF. CDR3 DNA sequence: TGCAGTGCTCCGCGAGGGGATGGGCAGACCCAGTACTTC.

The V call is TRBV11-2, the J call TRBJ2-5; 11 nucleotides agree with TRBD2. CDR3 length equals 15 residues. In germline, CDR1 is SGHAT, CDR2 FQNNGV. V shed 7 bases, J shed 3 bases, and the junction held 7 bases outside the gene matches. CDR3 sequence reads: CASTRGTSGKETQYF. DNA of the CDR3: TGTGCCAGCACTAGAGGGACTAGCGGTAAAGAGACCCAGTACTTC.

This clonotype was counted many times. The chain is built from TRBV7-8 and TRBJ1-5; no firm D call. Deletions cut 5 bases from V and 11 bases from J, with 10 bases between. The CDR3 has 11 residues. Germline V CDR1 and CDR2: SGHVS, FQNEAQ. DNA of the CDR3: TGTGCCAGCAGCCAATACGGGGCCCAGCATTTT. This gives the protein CASSQYGAQHF.

The V call is TRBV6-2 or TRBV6-3, the J call TRBJ2-3, with D maybe TRBD2 (5 bases). Trimming stripped 6 bases from V and 6 bases from J, with 13 bases between. The CDR3 is made up of 13 amino acids. Germline V gives CDR1 MNHEY, CDR2 SVGEGT. The CDR3 nucleotides read TGTGCCAGCAGGCGAGGGCTTACGGATACGCAGTATTTT. Its protein is CASRRGLTDTQYF.

The J gene is TRBJ2-7, the V gene TRBV6-8, with 7 nucleotides matching TRBD2. J gave up 3 bases and V 3 bases, and 5 bases lay outside the gene matches. CDR1 is MNHGY, CDR2 SAAAGT, per germline. The CDR3 is made up of 14 amino acids. The CDR3 DNA sequence: TGTGCCAGCAGTTATTCGGGCGGGAGCTACGAGCAGTACTTC. This codes for CASSYSGGSYEQYF.

This clonotype turned up a few times. The rearrangement uses TRBV28 and TRBJ1-5, with 9 bases that match TRBD1. Trimming cost V 2 bases and J 5 bases; bases outside gene matches: 7. The length of the CDR3 is 16 residues. In germline, CDR1 is MDHEN, CDR2 SYDVKM. CDR3 nucleotides: TGTGCCAGCAGTTTACCAGGGACAGGGTCTTATCAGCCCCAGCATTTT. This sequence encodes CASSLPGTGSYQPQHF. The full variable domain, in which reference TRBV28 and TRBJ1-5 provide the parts outside the CDR3, is DVKVTQSSRYLVKRTGEKVFLECVQDMDHENMFWYRQDPGLGLRLIYFSYDVKMKEKGDIPEGYSVSREKKERFSLILESASTNQTSMYLCASSLPGTGSYQPQHFGDGTRLSIL.

This clonotype was counted only a few times. The chain recombines TRBV10-3 with TRBJ2-3, with D uncertain. This CDR3 has 12 residues. Trimming shortened V by 10 bases and J by 3 bases, and 11 bases separated the two germline ends. Looked up from germline, CDR1 is ENHRY and CDR2 is SYGVKD. The chain's CDR3 is CATTPTTDTQYF. The CDR3 coding sequence is TGTGCCACCACCCCCACTACAGATACGCAGTATTTT.

The chain carries TRBV9 and TRBJ2-3; no definite D call. CDR1 is SGDLS and CDR2 is YYNGEE in the germline V gene. Deletions cut 0 bases from V and 3 bases from J, with 8 bases between. The CDR3 extends over 14 amino acids. In nucleotides, the CDR3 is TGTGCCAGCAGCGTAGCGGTTACTACAGATACGCAGTATTTT. As protein: CASSVAVTTDTQYF.

At least ten counts were recorded for this clonotype. The chain links TRBV7-8 to TRBJ2-1; 12 nucleotides match TRBD2. Germline V CDR1 and CDR2: SGHVS, FQNEAQ. Trimming at V came to 6 bases and at J to 5 bases, leaving 8 bases not matched to a gene. This CDR3 contains 16 residues. CDR3 loop: CASRELAGGPNNEQFF. The CDR3 bases are TGTGCCAGCAGGGAACTAGCGGGAGGACCTAACAATGAGCAGTTCTTC. The full variable domain, rest sourced from reference TRBV7-8 and TRBJ2-1, is GAGVSQSPRYKVAKRGQDVALRCDPISGHVSLFWYQQALGQGPEFLTYFQNEAQLDKSGLPSDRFFAERPEGSVSTLKIQRTQQEDSAVYLCASRELAGGPNNEQFFGPGTRLTVL.

This clonotype was observed at least ten times. The chain couples TRBV7-2 to TRBJ1-2; weak D call: TRBD1 (6 bases). V shed 3 bases and J shed 5 bases, with 10 bases lying between them. This CDR3 region has 13 residues. CDR1 is SGHTA, CDR2 FQGNSA, per germline. DNA for the CDR3: TGTGCCAGCAGCTTCGACAGGCAGTATGGCTACACCTTC. Translation gives CASSFDRQYGYTF.

The chain has TRBV28 and TRBJ1-1; no clear D gene. The CDR3 extends over 12 amino acids. V lost 5 bases and J lost 7, with 11 bases in between. CDR1 and CDR2 from the germline V gene are MDHEN and SYDVKM. CDR3 protein: CASSKTFSEAFF. The CDR3 bases are TGTGCCAGCAGTAAAACTTTTAGTGAAGCTTTCTTT. Full variable domain (missing parts from reference TRBV28 and TRBJ1-1): DVKVTQSSRYLVKRTGEKVFLECVQDMDHENMFWYRQDPGLGLRLIYFSYDVKMKEKGDIPEGYSVSREKKERFSLILESASTNQTSMYLCASSKTFSEAFFGQGTRLTVV.

This clonotype showed up just a few times. The chain couples TRBV7-8 to TRBJ1-2; the D gene is possibly TRBD1 (5 bases). Germline CDR1 is SGHVS and CDR2 is FQNEAQ. CDR3 length equals 15 residues. V lost 1 base, J lost 5 bases, and 14 bases lay in between. This CDR3 is CASSLEGREGYGYTF. CDR3 nucleotide sequence: TGTGCCAGCAGCTTAGAAGGCAGGGAAGGTTATGGCTACACCTTC.

This clonotype was detected only once. The DNA of the CDR3 is TGCGCCAGCAGTGAGTTGGCGGGGACGATCACAGATACGCAGTATTTT. It encodes CASSELAGTITDTQYF. This chain joins TRBV10-1 and TRBJ2-3, with D perhaps TRBD2 (6 bases). V dropped 1 base and J dropped 2 bases, with 13 bases sitting between them. The CDR3 has 16 amino acids. Germline-derived CDR1 and CDR2 are WNHNN and SYGVQD (reference sequence).